Presented here are 25 T cell receptor beta chains from one specimen sequenced in a study of T cell responses to AZD1222 COVID-19 vaccine. Data came from immunoSEQ multiplex PCR; TCRdb stores just in-frame clones and leaves some out. The sample holds 150,000 to 200,000 clones, more than 75% seen once. The sequenced sample was peripheral blood, obtained 28 days after the second AZD1222 dose. Source of these receptors: an adult who received the AZD1222 COVID-19 vaccine.

This clone was counted only a few times. The chain has TRBV6-5 and TRBJ1-2, with 9 bases lining up with TRBD1. V lost 4 bases to trimming and J lost 4 bases; unmatched junction nucleotides: 7. The CDR3 is 15 residues long. Germline V gene sequence: CDR1 MNHEY, CDR2 SVGAGI. The CDR3 here is CASSLKPGQGYGYTF. The DNA for the CDR3 is TGTGCCAGCAGTTTAAAACCGGGACAGGGCTATGGCTACACCTTC.

The CDR3 nucleotides read TGTGCCTGGAGTCGTGAGGGCCCCGGGTCTGGAAACACCATATATTTT. Protein: CAWSREGPGSGNTIYF. This sequence joins TRBV30 and TRBJ1-3; D unresolved. The CDR3 length is 16 residues. Germline V gene lookup returns CDR1 GTSNPN and CDR2 SVGIG (reference sequence). V was clipped by 2 bases and J by 1 base, with 15 bases between them.

J is TRBJ2-7 and V is TRBV30; no clear D. The V and J ends lost 5 bases and 6 bases respectively, with 17 bases between them. The CDR3 consists of 13 residues. From germline, CDR1 is GTSNPN and CDR2 SVGIG (reference sequence). The CDR3 DNA sequence: TGTGCCTGGTCCGTCATCTTAGTAGGCGAGCAGTACTTC. Protein product: CAWSVILVGEQYF.

This clone was detected a few times. This rearrangement joins TRBV6-5 to TRBJ1-2, with 8 bases aligning to TRBD1. CDR3 length: 15 amino acids. V gave up 6 bases and J gave up 7 bases; unmatched junction bases: 13. In germline, CDR1 is MNHEY, CDR2 SVGAGI. For the CDR3, the DNA is TGTGCCAGCAGACCCAGGGGGCGCGGGGATCTTGGCTACACCTTC. Its translation: CASRPRGRGDLGYTF.

This chain links TRBV6-5 with TRBJ1-4, with 10 bases identical to TRBD1. The CDR3 extends over 14 amino acids. In germline, CDR1 is MNHEY, CDR2 SVGAGI. V trimming: 6 bases; J trimming: 6 bases; junction bases outside the gene matches: 4. The CDR3 DNA reads TGTGCCAGCAGACCCGGGACAGGGGATGAAAAACTGTTTTTT. Translation: CASRPGTGDEKLFF.

V usage is TRBV19 and J usage is TRBJ1-1; 10 bases are shared with TRBD1. Germline V CDR1 and CDR2: LNHDA, SQIVND (reference sequence). The V gene end was trimmed by 2 bases and the J gene end by 4 bases; junction bases not matched to a gene: 4. The CDR3 consists of 15 residues. CDR3 sequence reads: CASSIWGTGATEAFF. CDR3 in DNA: TGTGCCAGTAGTATATGGGGGACAGGGGCCACTGAAGCTTTCTTT.

This clone was seen more than once but under ten times. This sequence joins TRBV4-2 and TRBJ2-3, with D unresolved. V lost 0 bases to trimming and J lost 4 bases, with 5 bases between them. The CDR3 consists of 13 residues. Germline V gene lookup returns CDR1 LGHNA and CDR2 YNFKEQ. The CDR3 spells CASSQEWADTQYF. The CDR3, as DNA: TGTGCCAGCAGCCAAGAGTGGGCAGATACGCAGTATTTT.

The chain recombines TRBV6-5 with TRBJ1-2; D is unclear. Looked up from germline, CDR1 is MNHEY and CDR2 is SVGAGI. The CDR3 loop spans 14 amino acids. The V end was cut by 2 bases, the J end by 3 bases, with 10 bases between. The CDR3 sequence is CASSYGRRDYGYTF. Here the CDR3 DNA reads TGTGCCAGCAGTTACGGCAGGCGCGACTATGGCTACACCTTC.

The chain combines TRBV4-1 with TRBJ1-2; TRBD1 matches 8 bases. This CDR3 is 14 amino acids long. CDR1 and CDR2 (germline): MGHRA, YSYEKL. Trimming removed 3 bases from V and 5 bases from J; junction bases left unmatched: 5. The CDR3 here is CASSHDRGRYGYTF. Here the CDR3 DNA reads TGCGCCAGCAGCCATGACAGGGGACGGTATGGCTACACCTTC.

This clone was detected a few times. The chain has TRBV12-3 or TRBV12-4 and TRBJ1-1; D uncertain. The CDR3 loop spans 13 amino acids. The V end was cut by 2 bases, the J end by 3 bases, with 7 bases between. DNA of the CDR3: TGTGCCAGCAGTTTAAATCCAGACACTGAAGCTTTCTTT. Translation gives CASSLNPDTEAFF.

V is TRBV5-1 and J is TRBJ2-7; 9 bases line up with TRBD2. CDR1 and CDR2 (germline): SGHRS, YFSETQ. The CDR3 runs to 16 residues. V shed 0 bases, J shed 4 bases, and the junction held 8 bases outside the gene matches. CDR3 sequence: CASSLGAAGGLYEQYF. The CDR3 DNA reads TGCGCCAGCAGCTTGGGTGCAGCGGGGGGATTATACGAGCAGTACTTC.

As concerns this clone: One end of the junction fails to match germline, which may point to a read error. V is TRBV2 and J is TRBJ2-5; the D is unclear. CDR1 is SNHLY and CDR2 is FYNNEI in the germline V gene. This CDR3 is built from 12 residues. The CDR3 DNA is TGTGCCAGCAGTGAAGCGCAAGAGATCCAGTACTTC. This sequence encodes CASSEAQEIQYF.

The chain combines TRBV7-8 with TRBJ2-2; D possibly corresponds to TRBD1 (6 bases). The V end lost 5 bases, the J end lost 8 bases, and 18 bases lay between the germline ends. Germline values: CDR1 SGHVS, CDR2 FQNEAQ. This CDR3 comprises 15 residues. The DNA of the CDR3 is TGTGCCAGCAGCAACCGGGACATCTCGGGAGGGGAGCTGTTTTTT. Protein: CASSNRDISGGELFF.

In this sample, this clone turned up a few times. The V and J genes are TRBV24-1 and TRBJ2-1, with D tentatively TRBD1 or TRBD2 (7 bases each). V was clipped by 3 bases and J by 7 bases, with 24 bases between them. This CDR3 has 18 residues. The germline V gene has CDR1 KGHDR and CDR2 SFDVKD. CDR3: CATSDHPSGTAVKNEQFF. The CDR3 DNA sequence: TGTGCCACCAGTGATCATCCCAGCGGGACAGCGGTCAAAAATGAGCAGTTCTTC.

The chain recombines TRBV11-2 with TRBJ1-1; no firm D call. CDR3 length: 13 residues. Germline V gene sequence: CDR1 SGHAT, CDR2 FQNNGV. Deletions cut 3 bases from V and 0 bases from J, with 5 bases between. The chain's CDR3 is CASSFPMNTEAFF. In DNA, the CDR3 is TGTGCCAGCAGCTTCCCGATGAACACTGAAGCTTTCTTT.

This clone was counted a single time. The chain is built from TRBV18 and TRBJ1-1; the D gene is possibly TRBD1 (5 bases). Germline V gene data show CDR1 as KGHSH and CDR2 as LQKENI. Trimming took 3 bases from V and 1 from J, leaving 15 bases between them. This CDR3 comprises 16 residues. The CDR3 DNA sequence: TGTGCCAGCTCACCCCAACAGGACATCAAGAACACTGAAGCTTTCTTT. It translates to CASSPQQDIKNTEAFF.

The chain links TRBV7-2 to TRBJ1-1; possibly TRBD1 for D (5 bases). The germline CDR1 and CDR2 sequences are SGHTA and FQGNSA. The ends were cut back, 3 bases at V and 1 base at J, with 15 bases in the middle. This CDR3 region has 16 residues. Written as DNA, the CDR3 is TGTGCCAGCAGCTTTGGGCCTCACACAGGGAACACTGAAGCTTTCTTT. It is translated as CASSFGPHTGNTEAFF.

The J gene is TRBJ2-1, the V gene TRBV14; 11 bases are shared with TRBD2. V dropped 4 bases and J dropped 8; count of bases not matched to a gene: 13. Germline assignment: CDR1 SGHDN and CDR2 FVKESK. The CDR3 length is 17 residues. The DNA of the CDR3 is TGTGCCAGCAGCCTTGCCGCCGGACTAGCGGGCCCCCATGAGCAGTTCTTC. Protein: CASSLAAGLAGPHEQFF.

The V and J genes are TRBV19 and TRBJ2-7; TRBD1 matches at 7 bases. The CDR3 is 16 residues long. CDR1 and CDR2 from the germline V gene are LNHDA and SQIVND (reference sequence). V was pared by 0 bases and J by 2 bases, with 7 bases of the junction left unmatched. As DNA, the CDR3 is TGTGCCAGTAGTATAGAGGATGGGGACAGCACCTACGAGCAGTACTTC. It specifies CASSIEDGDSTYEQYF.

This chain uses TRBV3-1 (or the pseudogene TRBV3-2) with TRBJ2-1, with 7 bases fitting TRBD1. The CDR3 has 17 amino acids. The V gene end was trimmed by 4 bases and the J gene end by 0 bases; junction bases not matched to a gene: 9. Germline-derived CDR1 and CDR2 are LGHDT and YNNKEL (reference sequence). The CDR3: CASSPLSSGGSYNEQFF. The DNA for the CDR3 is TGTGCCAGCAGCCCCCTCAGCTCAGGGGGCTCCTACAATGAGCAGTTCTTC.

CDR3: CASSLSMNTEAFF. DNA of the CDR3: TGCGCCAGCAGCTTGTCTATGAACACTGAAGCTTTCTTT. The gene calls are TRBV4-1 and TRBJ1-1; D gene ambiguous. The germline V gene encodes CDR1 MGHRA and CDR2 YSYEKL. This CDR3 spans 13 amino acids. The ends were cut back, 5 bases at V and 0 bases at J, with 7 bases in the middle.

The V call is TRBV11-2, the J call TRBJ2-1, with D possibly TRBD2 on 6 matching bases. The CDR3 has 15 amino acids. Germline V gene lookup returns CDR1 SGHAT and CDR2 FQNNGV. V lost 5 bases to trimming and J lost 7 bases, with 18 bases between them. In DNA form, the CDR3 reads TGTGCCAGCAGCCCCCGACTAGTTCCCAAGAATGAGCAGTTCTTC. Encoded protein: CASSPRLVPKNEQFF. Variable domain in full (rest from reference TRBV11-2 and TRBJ2-1): EAGVAQSPRYKIIEKRQSVAFWCNPISGHATLYWYQQILGQGPKLLIQFQNNGVVDDSQLPKDRFSAERLKGVDSTLKIQPAKLEDSAVYLCASSPRLVPKNEQFFGPGTRLTVL.

The gene calls are TRBV30 and TRBJ1-2; TRBD1 is a possible D gene (5 bases). CDR1 is GTSNPN, CDR2 SVGIG, per germline (reference sequence). V dropped 0 bases and J dropped 5 bases, with 19 bases sitting between them. The CDR3 length is 16 residues. This CDR3 reads CAWSVPGSGRNYGYTF. For the CDR3, the DNA is TGTGCCTGGAGTGTACCGGGGTCGGGACGGAATTATGGCTACACCTTC.

The chain has TRBV5-1 and TRBJ1-1; D unclear. Trimming stripped 1 base from V and 8 bases from J, with 18 bases between. The CDR3 is 15 amino acids. CDR1 SGHRS and CDR2 YFSETQ come from the germline V gene. CDR3 nucleotides: TGCGCCAGCAGCTTGATTCCGTCAAGGGCAGGCGAAGCTTTCTTT. Its translation is CASSLIPSRAGEAFF.

The chain links TRBV3-1 (or the pseudogene TRBV3-2) to TRBJ1-3; TRBD1 agrees at 7 bases. V was clipped by 4 bases and J by 5 bases; unmatched bases: 5. Germline V gene data show CDR1 as LGHDT and CDR2 as YNNKEL (reference sequence). There are 14 residues in the CDR3. CDR3 in DNA: TGTGCCAGCAGCCCGCGGGACAGTAGAAACACCATATATTTT. It yields the protein CASSPRDSRNTIYF.